The 19 T cell receptor beta chains presented below share a single source sample, sequenced in a study of blood T cell repertoires in COVID-19 (dated by TCRdb to the early 2020s). To prepare the library, the immunoSEQ multiplex PCR assay was applied. TCRdb mirrors the immuneACCESS table, restricted to in-frame sequences. Some clones are absent from its copies; in checked studies, under half trace to an unresolved V gene, and the reason for the others is unknown. The sample table shows around 52,000 clones, and approximately 90% are seen once. The leading ten clones occupy approximately 28% of the sample. Sequencing used peripheral blood. The source of these receptors is a woman older than 75 with acute or convalescent COVID-19.

The gene calls are TRBV2 and TRBJ2-6; TRBD1 aligns across 7 bases. Per germline, CDR1 SNHLY and CDR2 FYNNEI. The CDR3 has 15 amino acids. Germline trimming cut 11 bases from V and 3 bases from J; bases unmatched to any gene: 10. CDR3 in DNA: TGTGCCTGCCTGAGGGGGCCGGGTGGGGCCAACGTCCTGACTTTC. Its protein is CACLRGPGGANVLTF.

Only a few counts were recorded for this clone. The gene calls are TRBV6-5 and TRBJ1-4, with 7 positions matching TRBD1. Trimming took 7 bases from V and 2 from J; bases not matched to a gene: 4. The germline V gene has CDR1 MNHEY and CDR2 SVGAGI. The CDR3 is 14 amino acids. The DNA of the CDR3 is TGTGCCAGCAAAACAGGGGTTACTAATGAAAAACTGTTTTTT. Its protein product is CASKTGVTNEKLFF.

The rearrangement joins TRBV19 to TRBJ2-1; D uncertain. Germline V CDR1 and CDR2: LNHDA, SQIVND (reference sequence). The CDR3 runs to 12 residues. Trimming stripped 6 bases from V and 3 bases from J, with 6 bases between. The CDR3 here is CASSHSYNEQFF. The CDR3 DNA reads as TGTGCCAGTAGCCACAGCTACAATGAGCAGTTCTTC.

The CDR3 protein is CASSQEGRTGGTGELFF. In nucleotides, the CDR3 is TGTGCCAGCAGCCAAGAAGGGAGGACAGGAGGCACCGGGGAGCTGTTTTTT. The genes are TRBV3-1 (or the pseudogene TRBV3-2) and TRBJ2-2; D might be TRBD1 (7 bases). Germline CDR1 reads LGHDT; CDR2 reads YNNKEL (reference sequence). This CDR3 has 17 amino acids. V was cut by 0 bases and J by 4 bases, with 15 bases left in between.

The CDR3 coding sequence is TGTGCCAGCAGAGAGACAGGGGGCAACTATGGCTACACCTTC. Amino acids: CASRETGGNYGYTF. The chain links TRBV2 to TRBJ1-2, with 10 bases lining up with TRBD1. CDR1 is SNHLY, CDR2 FYNNEI, per germline. The CDR3 is 14 residues long. V was clipped by 6 bases and J by 2 bases; unmatched bases: 3.

The chain employs TRBV11-2 and TRBJ2-1, with 12 bases lining up with TRBD2. The CDR3 length is 15 residues. CDR1 is SGHAT and CDR2 is FQNNGV in the germline V gene. Trimming took 6 bases from V and 4 from J; bases not matched to a gene: 4. The CDR3 DNA follows: TGTGCCAGCAGTCCTAGCGGGGGGGCGTACAATGAGCAGTTCTTC. Residues: CASSPSGGAYNEQFF.

The chain combines TRBV19 with TRBJ2-4; perhaps TRBD2 as D (5 bases). The CDR3 length is 14 residues. In germline, CDR1 is LNHDA, CDR2 SQIVND (reference sequence). V lost 1 base to trimming and J lost 5 bases, with 9 bases between them. The CDR3, as DNA: TGTGCCAGTAGTATAGGGAACGGGGAAAACATTCAGTACTTC. Its protein is CASSIGNGENIQYF.

This chain joins TRBV9 and TRBJ1-2; D might be TRBD1 (5 bases). The CDR3 has 15 residues. Germline CDR1 reads SGDLS; CDR2 reads YYNGEE. Trimming took off 0 bases at V and 8 bases at J, with 17 bases between the two ends. CDR3 residues: CASSVDDSFQGGYTF. CDR3 nucleotides: TGTGCCAGCAGCGTAGACGACAGCTTCCAAGGGGGCTACACCTTC. The full variable domain, completed using reference TRBV9 and TRBJ1-2, is DSGVTQTPKHLITATGQRVTLRCSPRSGDLSVYWYQQSLDQGLQFLIQYYNGEERAKGNILERFSAQQFPDLHSELNLSSLELGDSALYFCASSVDDSFQGGYTFGSGTRLTVV.

This chain uses TRBV6-6 with TRBJ1-1; D uncertain. This CDR3 has 14 amino acids. CDR1 is MNHNY and CDR2 is SVGAGI in the germline V gene (reference sequence). The germline V and J ends were trimmed by 0 bases and 1 base, with 6 bases remaining between them. In DNA form, the CDR3 reads TGTGCCAGCAGTTACTCGAGTCCGAACACTGAAGCTTTCTTT. Amino acid sequence: CASSYSSPNTEAFF.

The chain has TRBV12-5 and TRBJ2-5; weak D call: TRBD2 (6 bases). Germline CDR1 and CDR2: LGHNT and FRNRAP. This CDR3 spans 13 amino acids. The V end was cut by 7 bases, the J end by 7 bases, with 16 bases between. CDR3 loop: CASALGGLGTQYF. CDR3 DNA: TGTGCTAGTGCCCTAGGAGGGTTGGGGACCCAGTACTTC.

CDR3 DNA: TGTGCCACCAGTAACAAAGCTAACTATGGCTACACCTTC. It is translated as CATSNKANYGYTF. This sequence joins TRBV24-1 and TRBJ1-2, with no clear D. The CDR3 is 13 residues long. Trimming removed 6 bases from V and 0 bases from J, with 7 bases in between. The V gene's germline CDR1 is KGHDR and CDR2 SFDVKD.

This chain connects TRBV18 to TRBJ1-2; a possible D gene is TRBD1 (5 bases). The CDR3 length is 13 residues. Germline V gives CDR1 KGHSH, CDR2 LQKENI. V shed 3 bases and J shed 2 bases, with 7 bases lying between them. The CDR3 sequence is CASSPPGNYGYTF. The CDR3, as DNA: TGTGCCAGCTCACCTCCAGGGAACTATGGCTACACCTTC.

The chain links TRBV7-8 to TRBJ1-2; possible D gene TRBD1, 5 bases. The CDR3 covers 15 residues. Trimming took off 6 bases at V and 1 base at J, with 15 bases between the two ends. Looked up from germline, CDR1 is SGHVS and CDR2 is FQNEAQ. CDR3 sequence reads: CASRKRGNLNYGYTF. In nucleotides, the CDR3 is TGTGCCAGCAGGAAAAGGGGAAATCTTAACTATGGCTACACCTTC.

The V gene is TRBV5-1, the J gene TRBJ2-4; 15 nucleotides match TRBD2. There are 17 residues in the CDR3. Germline loops: CDR1 SGHRS, CDR2 YFSETQ. V was pared by 3 bases and J by 7 bases, with 8 bases of the junction left unmatched. CDR3 bases: TGCGCCAGCAGCTCCACTCCCGGGACTAGCGGGGGGAACATTCAGTACTTC. Its translation is CASSSTPGTSGGNIQYF.

This CDR3 is CASSIGFVGTGQETQYF. The CDR3 DNA is TGTGCCAGTAGTATTGGGTTTGTGGGGACAGGTCAAGAGACCCAGTACTTC. The chain is built from TRBV19 and TRBJ2-5, with 8 positions matching TRBD1. The CDR3 totals 17 residues. Germline V gene sequence: CDR1 LNHDA, CDR2 SQIVND (reference sequence). V trimming: 3 bases; J trimming: 2 bases; junction bases outside the gene matches: 11.

The chain uses TRBV11-3 and TRBJ2-5; D gene ambiguous. Between the trimmed V and J ends, which lost 8 bases and 0 bases, there was a span of 10 bases. CDR3 length: 13 residues. CDR1 SGHNT and CDR2 YENEEA come from the germline V gene. CDR3 sequence reads: CASSQMYQETQYF. Written as DNA, the CDR3 is TGTGCCAGCTCGCAGATGTACCAAGAGACCCAGTACTTC.

V gene TRBV7-2 combines with J gene TRBJ2-4; possibly TRBD1 for D (6 bases). The CDR3 covers 15 residues. Per germline, CDR1 SGHTA and CDR2 FQGNSA. V shed 5 bases and J shed 10 bases, with 21 bases lying between them. The CDR3 sequence: CASSIPGTSAKIQYF. DNA of the CDR3: TGTGCCAGCAGCATACCCGGGACATCAGCAAAGATTCAGTACTTC.

This chain links TRBV5-4 with TRBJ2-1; TRBD2 agrees at 9 bases. This CDR3 comprises 16 residues. V lost 4 bases and J lost 6; bases outside the gene matches: 11. Looked up from germline, CDR1 is SGHNT and CDR2 is YYREEE (reference sequence). Here the CDR3 reads CASSPGGREGVNEQFF. The CDR3 coding sequence is TGTGCCAGCAGCCCCGGCGGGAGGGAGGGGGTCAATGAGCAGTTCTTC.

CDR3 nucleotides: TGTGCCAGCAGCTTAGTCATGAGTAGAGGATTCTTC. Translated: CASSLVMSRGFF. This sequence joins TRBV11-2 and TRBJ2-1; D is ambiguous. Germline V lookup: CDR1 SGHAT, CDR2 FQNNGV. V was trimmed by 1 base and J by 16 bases, leaving 14 bases between them. The CDR3 has 12 residues.